These 24 T cell receptor beta chains originate from one sample sequenced in a study of T cell changes during pregnancy in multiple sclerosis. Sequencing was performed with immunoSEQ multiplex PCR; in TCRdb, only in-frame clones are kept and a portion is missing. The sample shows 40,000 or so clones, roughly 93% of them seen only once. The sequences come from CD8+ T cells from peripheral blood mononuclear cells, collected in the third trimester of pregnancy. All receptors derive from a female donor with multiple sclerosis, enrolled in a pregnancy study.

This rearrangement joins TRBV5-5 to TRBJ2-3, with 9 bases aligning to TRBD2. Germline CDR1 reads SGHKS; CDR2 reads YYEKEE (reference sequence). Trimming cost V 0 bases and J 4 bases; bases outside gene matches: 6. This CDR3 comprises 16 residues. CDR3 protein: CASSLVASGTADTQYF. For the CDR3, the DNA is TGTGCCAGCAGCTTGGTGGCTAGCGGGACAGCAGATACGCAGTATTTT. Full variable domain (outside the CDR3, taken from reference TRBV5-5 and TRBJ2-3): DAGVTQSPTHLIKTRGQQVTLRCSPISGHKSVSWYQQVLGQGPQFIFQYYEKEERGRGNFPDRFSARQFPNYSSELNVNALLLGDSALYLCASSLVASGTADTQYFGPGTRLTVL.

J is TRBJ2-2 and V is TRBV5-4, with 9 bases fitting TRBD2. Germline V CDR1 and CDR2: SGHNT, YYREEE (reference sequence). This CDR3 is built from 16 residues. The V gene end was trimmed by 4 bases and the J gene end by 1 base; junction bases not matched to a gene: 5. The chain's CDR3 is CASSDLAGMNTGELFF. CDR3 sequence (DNA): TGTGCCAGCAGCGATCTAGCGGGGATGAACACCGGGGAGCTGTTTTTT.

This chain uses TRBV25-1 with TRBJ2-5; TRBD1 matches 7 bases. Germline V gene data show CDR1 as MGHDK and CDR2 as SYGVNS. Trimming took 7 bases from V and 5 from J; bases not matched to a gene: 7. The CDR3 has 13 amino acids. CDR3 amino acids: CASNRQGWETQYF. The DNA for the CDR3 is TGTGCCAGCAACAGACAGGGATGGGAGACCCAGTACTTC.

The gene calls are TRBV27 and TRBJ2-1, with 8 nucleotides matching TRBD1. In germline, CDR1 is MNHEY, CDR2 SMNVEV (reference sequence). The CDR3 loop spans 14 amino acids. Losses at the gene ends were 3 bases for V and 10 bases for J; bases not matched to a gene: 8. CDR3: CASSFATGGPEQFF. CDR3 bases: TGTGCCAGCAGTTTCGCTACAGGGGGACCCGAGCAGTTCTTC.

This sequence joins TRBV2 and TRBJ2-1; D is possibly TRBD2 (5 bases). This CDR3 comprises 17 residues. Looked up from germline, CDR1 is SNHLY and CDR2 is FYNNEI. V was cut by 2 bases and J by 5 bases, with 19 bases left in between. CDR3 amino acids: CASSELGNEGLNNEQFF. The DNA of the CDR3 is TGTGCCAGCAGTGAACTCGGCAACGAAGGACTCAACAATGAGCAGTTCTTC.

A few counts support this clone. The chain recombines TRBV19 with TRBJ2-3, with D unresolved. Germline-derived CDR1 and CDR2 are LNHDA and SQIVND (reference sequence). This CDR3 contains 13 residues. V was clipped by 5 bases and J by 13 bases, with 19 bases between them. The CDR3 spells CASSFRSTDKEYF. CDR3 DNA sequence: TGTGCCAGTAGTTTCAGATCTACAGACAAGGAGTATTTT.

In this sample, this clone turned up a few times. This chain links TRBV9 with TRBJ1-2, with 7 bases lining up with TRBD1. Germline lookup yields CDR1 SGDLS and CDR2 YYNGEE. This CDR3 region has 17 residues. The J segment lost 3 bases and the V segment lost 3 bases, leaving 14 bases of the junction unmatched. For the CDR3, the DNA is TGTGCCAGCAGCGCTCCCCACCTACAGGGGTCGGACTATGGCTACACCTTC. Its translation is CASSAPHLQGSDYGYTF.

The chain has TRBV12-5 and TRBJ2-2, with 13 bases fitting TRBD2. Germline V CDR1 and CDR2: LGHNT, FRNRAP. The CDR3 runs to 17 residues. V shed 4 bases and J 3 bases; nucleotides not matched to a gene: 5. This chain's CDR3 is CASGWGTSGTYTGELFF. The CDR3, as DNA: TGTGCTAGTGGTTGGGGGACTAGCGGGACTTACACCGGGGAGCTGTTTTTT.

The DNA of the CDR3 is TGCGCCAGCAGCTTGTTTTCTGATGGCTACACCTTC. Encoded protein: CASSLFSDGYTF. This sequence joins TRBV5-1 and TRBJ1-2, with unresolved D. Deletions cut 1 base from V and 6 bases from J, with 7 bases between. Germline V CDR1 and CDR2: SGHRS, YFSETQ. The CDR3 covers 12 residues.

The V and J genes are TRBV4-1 and TRBJ2-7; 8 bases are a match to TRBD1. This CDR3 spans 15 amino acids. Germline-derived CDR1 and CDR2 are MGHRA and YSYEKL. Trimming cost V 0 bases and J 5 bases; bases outside gene matches: 6. The CDR3 sequence is CASSQDGQGLDEQYF. The CDR3 DNA sequence: TGCGCCAGCAGCCAAGACGGACAGGGACTGGACGAGCAGTACTTC.

This clone is a singleton in its sample. The CDR3 DNA follows: TGTGCCAGCAGTTACGAGACAGGGAACCAGCCCCAGCATTTT. It encodes CASSYETGNQPQHF. The chain links TRBV6-6 to TRBJ1-5; the match to TRBD1 covers 7 bases. V trimming: 2 bases; J trimming: 7 bases; junction bases outside the gene matches: 5. This CDR3 is 14 amino acids long. Germline CDR1 and CDR2: MNHNY and SVGAGI (reference sequence).

The chain uses TRBV5-6 and TRBJ2-1; the D gene is possibly TRBD1 (5 bases). The CDR3 consists of 17 residues. V was cut by 4 bases and J by 0 bases, with 17 bases left in between. Germline CDR1 reads SGHDT; CDR2 reads YYEEEE. The CDR3 DNA reads TGTGCCAGCAGCGAACGGACAAACCCGGGCTCCTACAATGAGCAGTTCTTC. The encoded protein is CASSERTNPGSYNEQFF.

This chain uses TRBV27 with TRBJ2-2; 10 bases are a match to TRBD2. The V segment lost 2 bases and the J segment 4 bases; nucleotides outside the gene matches: 7. The CDR3 has 17 residues. Germline V gene lookup returns CDR1 MNHEY and CDR2 SMNVEV (reference sequence). The CDR3 sequence is CASSLEFGLAATGELFF. The CDR3 nucleotides are TGTGCCAGCAGTTTAGAGTTTGGACTAGCGGCCACCGGGGAGCTGTTTTTT.

The chain uses TRBV2 and TRBJ2-3; 11 bases match TRBD2. CDR1 and CDR2 from the germline V gene are SNHLY and FYNNEI. CDR3 length equals 16 residues. Losses at the gene ends were 6 bases for V and 2 bases for J; bases not matched to a gene: 7. Written as DNA, the CDR3 is TGTGCCAGCAGATATCCGGGACTAGCGGACACAGATACGCAGTATTTT. This sequence encodes CASRYPGLADTDTQYF.

V is TRBV7-9 and J is TRBJ1-2; 7 positions match TRBD1. Per germline, CDR1 SEHNR and CDR2 FQNEAQ (reference sequence). The length of the CDR3 is 16 residues. Trimming cost V 4 bases and J 0 bases; bases outside gene matches: 8. CDR3 sequence (DNA): TGTGCCAGCAGCTCCGAGGGGGCAGTAGCTAACTATGGCTACACCTTC. Protein product: CASSSEGAVANYGYTF.

This clone has only one observation. The chain couples TRBV27 to TRBJ2-6; a weak D match, TRBD1 (5 bases). Germline V lookup: CDR1 MNHEY, CDR2 SMNVEV (reference sequence). V lost 5 bases to trimming and J lost 4 bases, with 15 bases between them. This CDR3 comprises 16 residues. The CDR3 DNA sequence: TGTGCCAGCAGTAACCCCAGGGTTTCCGGGGCCAACGTCCTGACTTTC. This gives the protein CASSNPRVSGANVLTF. The full variable domain, completed using reference TRBV27 and TRBJ2-6, is EAQVTQNPRYLITVTGKKLTVTCSQNMNHEYMSWYRQDPGLGLRQIYYSMNVEVTDKGDVPEGYKVSRKEKRNFPLILESPSPNQTSLYFCASSNPRVSGANVLTFGAGSRLTVL.

This clone has only one observation. The gene calls are TRBV4-1 and TRBJ2-7, with no clear D. V was cut by 3 bases and J by 3 bases, with 9 bases left in between. CDR1 and CDR2 from the germline V gene are MGHRA and YSYEKL. The CDR3 is 13 residues long. Here the CDR3 reads CASSQGSGYEQYF. Here the CDR3 DNA reads TGCGCCAGCAGCCAGGGTTCGGGCTACGAGCAGTACTTC.

V gene TRBV4-3 combines with J gene TRBJ2-7; 8 nucleotides agree with TRBD1. CDR1 LGHNA and CDR2 YSLEER come from the germline V gene. The CDR3 totals 16 residues. The junction had 7 bases not matched to a gene; V was cut back by 0 bases and J by 3 bases. DNA for the CDR3: TGCGCCAGCAGCCAAGATCCCGGACAGGGCTTCTACGAGCAGTACTTC. Its translation: CASSQDPGQGFYEQYF.

The genes are TRBV5-5 and TRBJ2-7, with 9 bases that match TRBD2. CDR3 length: 14 amino acids. Trimming took 4 bases from V and 0 from J; bases not matched to a gene: 2. The germline V gene encodes CDR1 SGHKS and CDR2 YYEKEE (reference sequence). The CDR3 sequence is CASSLAGNSYEQYF. The CDR3, as DNA: TGTGCCAGCAGCCTAGCGGGAAACTCCTACGAGCAGTACTTC.

The CDR3 DNA is TGTGCCAGCAGCCCGTGGGACATAATCTCCTACAATGAGCAGTTCTTC. It translates to CASSPWDIISYNEQFF. The V call is TRBV7-2, the J call TRBJ2-1; the D gene is possibly TRBD1 (6 bases). Between the trimmed V and J ends, which lost 5 bases and 0 bases, there was a span of 14 bases. The V gene's germline CDR1 is SGHTA and CDR2 FQGNSA. This CDR3 comprises 16 residues. Full variable domain (remainder filled in from reference TRBV7-2 and TRBJ2-1): GAGVSQSPSNKVTEKGKDVELRCDPISGHTALYWYRQSLGQGLEFLIYFQGNSAPDKSGLPSDRFSAERTGGSVSTLTIQRTQQEDSAVYLCASSPWDIISYNEQFFGPGTRLTVL.

The gene calls are TRBV9 and TRBJ2-5, with 11 bases aligning to TRBD2. The CDR3 runs to 15 residues. The V and J ends lost 0 bases and 5 bases, in that order; junction bases with no gene match: 3. Germline-derived CDR1 and CDR2 are SGDLS and YYNGEE. The CDR3 nucleotides are TGTGCCAGCAGCGTAGGCACTAGCGGGAGCGAGACCCAGTACTTC. Translation: CASSVGTSGSETQYF.

V gene TRBV19 combines with J gene TRBJ2-1; TRBD2 might be the D (6 bases). The CDR3 contains 14 residues. The germline V and J ends were trimmed by 5 bases and 7 bases, with 15 bases remaining between them. Germline assignment: CDR1 LNHDA and CDR2 SQIVND (reference sequence). CDR3 in DNA: TGTGCCAGTAGTGTGTCTCCTGGGGGGAATGAGCAGTTCTTC. This gives the protein CASSVSPGGNEQFF. The variable domain in full, with the rest retrieved from reference TRBV19 and TRBJ2-1, is DGGITQSPKYLFRKEGQNVTLSCEQNLNHDAMYWYRQDPGQGLRLIYYSQIVNDFQKGDIAEGYSVSREKKESFPLTVTSAQKNPTAFYLCASSVSPGGNEQFFGPGTRLTVL.

The gene calls are TRBV11-1 and TRBJ2-7; 8 nucleotides align to TRBD1. The CDR3 is 13 amino acids. With 8 bases clipped from V and 3 bases from J, the junction kept 6 bases outside the gene matches. The germline gives CDR1 SGHAT, CDR2 FQDESV (reference sequence). The CDR3 loop reads CASGQGLLYEQYF. CDR3 DNA: TGTGCCAGCGGACAGGGCCTCCTCTACGAGCAGTACTTC.

The genes are TRBV28 and TRBJ2-7; D perhaps matches TRBD2 (5 bases). V was cut by 3 bases and J by 1 base, with 7 bases left in between. Germline CDR1 reads MDHEN; CDR2 reads SYDVKM. This CDR3 is built from 13 residues. The CDR3 loop is CASSFGKSYEQYF. CDR3 coding DNA: TGTGCCAGCAGTTTCGGGAAATCCTACGAGCAGTACTTC.